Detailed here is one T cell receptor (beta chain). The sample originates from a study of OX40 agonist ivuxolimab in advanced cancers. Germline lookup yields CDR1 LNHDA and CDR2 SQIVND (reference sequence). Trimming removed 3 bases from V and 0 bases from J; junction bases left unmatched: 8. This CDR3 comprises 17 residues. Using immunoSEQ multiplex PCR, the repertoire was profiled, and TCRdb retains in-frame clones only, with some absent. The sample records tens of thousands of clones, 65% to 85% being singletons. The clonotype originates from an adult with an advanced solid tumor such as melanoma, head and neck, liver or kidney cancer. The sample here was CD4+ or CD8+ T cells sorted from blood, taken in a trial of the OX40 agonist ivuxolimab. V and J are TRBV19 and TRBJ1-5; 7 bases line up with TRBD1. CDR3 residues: CASSMMQGGYSNQPQHF. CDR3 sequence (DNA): TGTGCCAGTAGTATGATGCAGGGGGGGTATAGCAATCAGCCCCAGCATTTT.